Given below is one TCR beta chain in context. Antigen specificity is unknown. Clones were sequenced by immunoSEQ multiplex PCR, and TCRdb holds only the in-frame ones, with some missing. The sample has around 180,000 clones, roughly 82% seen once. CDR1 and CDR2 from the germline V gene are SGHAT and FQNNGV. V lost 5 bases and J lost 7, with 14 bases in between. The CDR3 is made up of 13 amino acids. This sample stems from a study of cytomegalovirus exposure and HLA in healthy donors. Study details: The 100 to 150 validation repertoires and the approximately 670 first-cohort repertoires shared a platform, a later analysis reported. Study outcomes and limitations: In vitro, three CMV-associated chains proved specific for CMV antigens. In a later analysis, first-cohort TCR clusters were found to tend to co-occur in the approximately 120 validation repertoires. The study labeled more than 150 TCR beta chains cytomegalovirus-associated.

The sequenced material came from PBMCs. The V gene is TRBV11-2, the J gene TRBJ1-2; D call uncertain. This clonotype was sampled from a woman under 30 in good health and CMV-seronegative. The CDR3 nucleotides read TGTGCCAGCAGCCCAGGCTGGCAGGCTGGCTACACCTTC. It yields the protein CASSPGWQAGYTF. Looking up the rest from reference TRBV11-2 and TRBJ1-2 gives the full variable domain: EAGVAQSPRYKIIEKRQSVAFWCNPISGHATLYWYQQILGQGPKLLIQFQNNGVVDDSQLPKDRFSAERLKGVDSTLKIQPAKLEDSAVYLCASSPGWQAGYTFGSGTRLTVV.